This T cell receptor beta chain was obtained from a study of T cells in localized non-small cell lung cancer. Study-level points and caveats: When the top 100 tumor clones were examined, a median around 61 of them also appeared in the adjacent lung, which was paired and uninvolved. Higher T cell density in the blood was associated with longer overall survival, whereas higher adjacent-lung clonality associated with shorter survival. Sequencing covered just one tumor region, so heterogeneity cannot be ruled out. Uninvolved adjacent lung, not tumor, had the highest T cell clonality.

V dropped 4 bases and J dropped 0 bases, with 5 bases sitting between them. CDR3 length: 13 residues. Germline lookup yields CDR1 SGHNT and CDR2 YYREEE (reference sequence). Turning to this clone: Its antigen is still unknown.

Assay: immunoSEQ multiplex PCR; the TCRdb copy retains only in-frame clones and omits some. This sample yields some 38,000 clones, of which 86% are seen a single time; about 6% belongs to the top ten. The rearrangement joins TRBV5-4 to TRBJ2-1; unclear D gene. Sequencing used peripheral blood mononuclear cells, obtained before any cancer treatment. This receptor was obtained from a male donor at least 60 years old with stage II lung adenocarcinoma. CDR3 in DNA: TGTGCCAGCAGCGACTTCTCCTACAATGAGCAGTTCTTC. Encoded protein: CASSDFSYNEQFF.